This T cell receptor beta chain was captured by sequencing in a study of shared clonotypes between healthy human individuals. Points from the study as a whole: Specimens sampled were limited to blood, with tissue repertoires likely differing.

Germline loops: CDR1 SNHLY, CDR2 FYNNEI. This CDR3 contains 13 residues. V lost 8 bases, J lost 9 bases, and 8 bases stayed unmatched. In the case of this clone: What it binds is not known.

In the original analysis: Filtering differed since immunoSEQ provided only junctions, with no quality scores. TCRdb's copy holds only in-frame clones and misses some; the assay was immunoSEQ multiplex PCR. V, J and clone size derive from that table, while D and trimming were established from the DNA sequence. The sample records 2 million to 3 million clones, approximately 93% being singletons. Sequencing was performed on naive CD4+ T cells from PBMCs. Subset described: CD45RA+ positively selected. The sequence came from a man between 18 and 29 years old in good health. Some clones in this sample may be carry-over from other donors' samples. The rearrangement joins TRBV2 to TRBJ2-1, with 9 bases fitting TRBD1. In DNA form, the CDR3 reads TGTGCCAGCCGACAGGGGGACTTGGGTGAGCAGTTCTTC. Encoded protein: CASRQGDLGEQFF. Combining the CDR3 with reference TRBV2 and TRBJ2-1 gives the whole variable domain EPEVTQTPSHQVTQMGQEVILRCVPISNHLYFYWYRQILGQKVEFLVSFYNNEISEKSEIFDDQFSVERPDGSNFTLKIRSTKLEDSAMYFCASRQGDLGEQFFGPGTRLTVL.